Below are 20 T cell receptor beta chains sequenced from a single sample in a study of T cell repertoires in cytomegalovirus infection. One entry per CDR3 protein, called by TCRdb with MiXCR from the reads. The sample lists about 890,000 distinct CDR3 sequences; roughly 30% were seen once. Their antigens remain unidentified. The specimen comprised cultured CD8+ T cells from PBMCs, sampled from culture after CMV antigen stimulation. These receptor sequences come from a human donor in good health (CMV status not recorded). Some clones in this sample may be carry-over from other donors' samples.

This clonotype was seen more than once but under ten times. The rearrangement links TRBV6-1 to TRBJ2-1, with 10 bases lining up with TRBD2. Trimming removed 5 bases from V and 8 bases from J; junction bases left unmatched: 9. Germline V lookup: CDR1 MNHNS, CDR2 SASEGT. The CDR3 totals 15 residues. CDR3 in DNA: TGTGCCAGCAGTTATCAGCGGGGGGGCCTGGATGAGCAGTTCTTC. Protein sequence: CASSYQRGGLDEQFF.

J is TRBJ1-1 and V is TRBV19, with TRBD1 matching 11 bases. V was pared by 6 bases and J by 5 bases, with 14 bases of the junction left unmatched. The V gene's germline CDR1 is LNHDA and CDR2 SQIVND (reference sequence). The CDR3 consists of 17 residues. The DNA for the CDR3 is TGTGCCAGTAGATCGGGACAGGGGGTAAATATAGGGACTGAAGCTTTCTTT. Translated: CASRSGQGVNIGTEAFF.

V gene TRBV27 combines with J gene TRBJ2-3; TRBD1 might be the D (6 bases). Germline assignment: CDR1 MNHEY and CDR2 SMNVEV (reference sequence). There are 15 residues in the CDR3. The V end lost 6 bases, the J end lost 5 bases, and 18 bases lay between the germline ends. The CDR3 region is CASSVGSGVGDTQYF. The CDR3 region has the DNA TGTGCCAGCAGCGTTGGGTCAGGGGTGGGAGATACGCAGTATTTT.

The V and J genes are TRBV5-5 and TRBJ2-7; D may be TRBD2 (6 bases). In germline, CDR1 is SGHKS, CDR2 YYEKEE (reference sequence). The germline V and J ends were trimmed by 3 bases and 3 bases, with 16 bases remaining between them. This CDR3 region has 15 residues. This chain's CDR3 is CASSSPRDSGYEQYF. The CDR3 DNA follows: TGTGCCAGCAGCTCCCCACGGGACTCGGGCTACGAGCAGTACTTC.

The J gene is TRBJ1-5, the V gene TRBV4-1; no clear D gene. CDR3 size: 15 residues. Trimming took 4 bases from V and 5 from J, leaving 15 bases between them. In germline, CDR1 is MGHRA, CDR2 YSYEKL. This CDR3 is CASSPVEGSYQPQHF. The CDR3 DNA is TGCGCCAGCAGCCCCGTGGAGGGTTCTTATCAGCCCCAGCATTTT.

A remark on this clonotype: A much larger clone differs by one base, so this may be a read error. The CDR3 ends on some other residue instead of the conserved phenylalanine or tryptophan, so this is likely a read error. CDR3 residues: CASSYAQLTEAFL. DNA for the CDR3: TGTGCCAGCAGTTACGCACAGCTGACTGAAGCTTTCCTT. The rearrangement links TRBV6-2 or TRBV6-3 to TRBJ1-1; D remains unclear. Germline CDR1 reads MNHEY; CDR2 reads SVGEGT. This CDR3 spans 13 amino acids. With 2 bases removed from V and 5 bases from J, the gap between germline ends came to 9 bases.

The gene calls are TRBV4-3 and TRBJ1-1; D is ambiguous. The V gene's germline CDR1 is LGHNA and CDR2 YSLEER. This CDR3 spans 15 amino acids. V lost 0 bases and J lost 0, with 8 bases in between. CDR3: CASSQEAALNTEAFF. The CDR3 DNA reads as TGCGCCAGCAGCCAAGAGGCGGCTCTGAACACTGAAGCTTTCTTT.

Here the CDR3 reads CATSRDSGQLIEAFF. The CDR3 nucleotides are TGTGCCACCAGCAGAGATTCGGGCCAGCTGATTGAAGCTTTCTTT. The V call is TRBV15, the J call TRBJ1-1; no clear D gene. Trimming shortened V by 0 bases and J by 7 bases, and 15 bases separated the two germline ends. From germline, CDR1 is LNHNV and CDR2 YYDKDF (reference sequence). CDR3 length: 15 amino acids.

In its sample, this clonotype was seen a few times. The CDR3 nucleotides are TGTGCCAGCAGCCCAGGGGTATTCGGGGCAAGGGAAAAACTGTTTTTT. Translation: CASSPGVFGAREKLFF. The V call is TRBV7-6, the J call TRBJ1-4; weak D call: TRBD1 (6 bases). There are 16 residues in the CDR3. From germline, CDR1 is SGHVS and CDR2 FNYEAQ. V was trimmed by 5 bases and J by 8 bases, leaving 21 bases between them. Drawing the rest from reference TRBV7-6 and TRBJ1-4, the complete variable domain is GAGVSQSPRYKVTKRGQDVALRCDPISGHVSLYWYRQALGQGPEFLTYFNYEAQQDKSGLPNDRFSAERPEGSISTLTIQRTEQRDSAMYRCASSPGVFGAREKLFFGSGTQLSVL.

The V gene is TRBV4-3, the J gene TRBJ2-5; TRBD2 agrees at 10 bases. The J segment lost 2 bases and the V segment lost 5 bases, leaving 14 bases of the junction unmatched. Germline-derived CDR1 and CDR2 are LGHNA and YSLEER. This CDR3 region has 18 residues. The DNA for the CDR3 is TGCGCCAGCAGCGCAACTCCACTAGCGGGGTCGATACAAGAGACCCAGTACTTC. It yields the protein CASSATPLAGSIQETQYF.

For this clonotype: Just one base apart from a much larger clone, this may be a read error. The chain links TRBV6-5 to TRBJ2-3, with D uncertain. Germline V lookup: CDR1 MNHEY, CDR2 SVGAGI. The CDR3 sequence is 14 residues long. The ends were cut back, 0 bases at V and 1 base at J, with 5 bases in the middle. In nucleotides, the CDR3 is TGTGCCAGCAGTTACTCGGGCTGCACAGATACGCAGTATTTT. Translating it yields CASSYSGCTDTQYF.

This clonotype was picked up a small number of times. The chain couples TRBV6-5 to TRBJ1-2; the D gene is possibly TRBD1 (5 bases). CDR1 is MNHEY and CDR2 is SVGAGI in the germline V gene. V was shortened by 3 bases and J by 3 bases, with 14 bases between the two germline ends. The CDR3 is 15 amino acids. CDR3 protein: CASSYSGGAHYGYTF. DNA of the CDR3: TGTGCCAGCAGTTATTCTGGCGGGGCCCACTATGGCTACACCTTC.

There are many counts of this clonotype. The chain links TRBV7-8 to TRBJ1-2, with a possible D match to TRBD1 (5 bases). This CDR3 contains 18 residues. V shed 5 bases and J shed 6 bases, with 28 bases lying between them. CDR1 is SGHVS, CDR2 FQNEAQ, per germline. CDR3 nucleotide sequence: TGTGCCAGCAGCACCCCACGAGGGGTCCGTACAGGTCAGGATGGCTACACCTTC. Translation: CASSTPRGVRTGQDGYTF. The whole variable domain, remainder taken from reference TRBV7-8 and TRBJ1-2, is GAGVSQSPRYKVAKRGQDVALRCDPISGHVSLFWYQQALGQGPEFLTYFQNEAQLDKSGLPSDRFFAERPEGSVSTLKIQRTQQEDSAVYLCASSTPRGVRTGQDGYTFGSGTRLTVV.

This clonotype occurred many times. The V gene is TRBV7-6, the J gene TRBJ2-1; 14 nucleotides align to TRBD2. CDR1 SGHVS and CDR2 FNYEAQ come from the germline V gene. The CDR3 is 18 amino acids. The ends lost 5 bases at V and 8 bases at J; junction bases unmatched: 14. CDR3 amino acids: CASSASRLAGGPYHEQFF. CDR3 bases: TGTGCCAGCAGCGCATCGCGACTAGCGGGGGGGCCTTACCATGAGCAGTTCTTC.

This clonotype was recorded many times. V and J are TRBV7-2 and TRBJ2-7; D call uncertain. CDR3 length equals 14 residues. CDR1 SGHTA and CDR2 FQGNSA come from the germline V gene. The ends were cut back, 1 base at V and 3 bases at J, with 10 bases in the middle. This chain's CDR3 is CASSLGVPLYEQYF. As DNA, the CDR3 is TGTGCCAGCAGCTTAGGGGTCCCTCTCTACGAGCAGTACTTC.

This clonotype was seen just once. This chain links TRBV9 with TRBJ1-2; D is perhaps TRBD1 (5 bases). The CDR3 loop spans 13 amino acids. V was shortened by 8 bases and J by 3 bases, with 14 bases between the two germline ends. CDR1 is SGDLS, CDR2 YYNGEE, per germline. CDR3 in DNA: TGTGCCAGTTCGGGGCCCCCGCACTATGGCTACACCTTC. Amino acids: CASSGPPHYGYTF.

This chain joins TRBV7-4 and TRBJ1-4; TRBD1 is a possible D gene (5 bases). V was shortened by 5 bases and J by 12 bases, with 19 bases between the two germline ends. Germline lookup yields CDR1 SGHVT and CDR2 SQSDAQ. This CDR3 has 14 amino acids. The CDR3 region has the DNA TGTGCCAGCAGCCACCAGTCGGGGGATGCGGAACTGTTTTTT. It is translated as CASSHQSGDAELFF.

The chain employs TRBV25-1 and TRBJ2-7; D is unresolved. From germline, CDR1 is MGHDK and CDR2 SYGVNS. The CDR3 is 14 residues long. V was trimmed by 3 bases and J by 4 bases, leaving 13 bases between them. CDR3: CASSDSANGYEQYV. The CDR3 DNA reads TGTGCCAGCAGTGATTCAGCAAATGGGTACGAGCAGTACGTC.

The J gene is TRBJ2-1, the V gene TRBV27; D is possibly TRBD2 (6 bases). Per germline, CDR1 MNHEY and CDR2 SMNVEV (reference sequence). The V end lost 3 bases, the J end lost 9 bases, and 15 bases lay between the germline ends. The CDR3 sequence is 14 residues long. The CDR3 sequence is CASSFGLPEGEQFF. In DNA form, the CDR3 reads TGTGCCAGCAGTTTTGGGCTACCGGAGGGTGAGCAGTTCTTC.

This clonotype was counted many times. V and J are TRBV7-2 and TRBJ2-5; 15 nucleotides agree with TRBD2. J was trimmed by 0 bases and V by 7 bases; bases with no gene match: 9. Germline values: CDR1 SGHTA, CDR2 FQGNSA. This CDR3 contains 18 residues. CDR3 amino acids: CASTQRGLAGGHQETQYF. CDR3 DNA: TGTGCCAGCACCCAAAGGGGACTAGCGGGGGGCCACCAAGAGACCCAGTACTTC.